This T cell receptor (beta chain) stems from a study of cytomegalovirus exposure and HLA in healthy donors. About the study: Membership in the Caucasian-associated ancestry cluster was found for about four fifths of approximately 400 genotyped donors.

The primer mix had 60 Vbeta and 13 Jbeta primers. Clones were read by immunoSEQ multiplex PCR, and TCRdb kept only the in-frame ones, dropping some. This table holds 150,000 to 200,000 clones, about 75% found once. V was shortened by 1 base and J by 11 bases, with 15 bases between the two germline ends. This CDR3 spans 13 amino acids. In germline, CDR1 is SGHNT, CDR2 YYREEE (reference sequence). Details on this clone: What it recognizes is unknown.

Study outcomes and limitations: In a later analysis, most CMV-associated TCR beta chains appeared HLA-restricted. Rare TCR sequences predominated, though certain public TCRs were found in many donors.

The origin of this receptor is a young man in good health and CMV-seropositive. Sequencing input: PBMCs. This rearrangement joins TRBV5-4 to TRBJ1-1; no definite D call. The CDR3: CASSLNPPSEAFF. The CDR3 bases are TGTGCCAGCAGCTTGAATCCACCGAGTGAGGCTTTCTTT.